This entry lists 18 T cell receptor beta chains sequenced from one sample in a study of shared clonotypes between healthy human individuals. Measured with immunoSEQ multiplex PCR; TCRdb has only the in-frame clones, and not every one. This repertoire shows roughly 510,000 clones, about 80% found once; its top ten account for around 12%. The sequencing input was PBMCs. Every receptor here comes from a woman between 40 and 55 years old in good health. Some clones in this sample may be carry-over from other donors' samples.

This chain joins TRBV6-1 and TRBJ1-1; D is possibly TRBD1 (5 bases). Germline CDR1 MNHNS, CDR2 SASEGT. There are 16 residues in the CDR3. Trimming stripped 4 bases from V and 3 bases from J, with 18 bases between. The DNA for the CDR3 is TGTGCCAGCAGTGGATCAGGTGGACGGGGGTACACTGAAGCTTTCTTT. This encodes CASSGSGGRGYTEAFF.

A remark on this clone: The same CDR3 arises from other DNA sequences in this sample as well. This rearrangement joins TRBV27 to TRBJ2-7, with a weak D call TRBD2 (6 bases). CDR1 and CDR2 from the germline V gene are MNHEY and SMNVEV (reference sequence). The CDR3 spans 14 residues. The V and J ends lost 0 bases and 1 base respectively, with 7 bases between them. The CDR3 spells CASSLSRDSYEQYF. The DNA for the CDR3 is TGTGCCAGCAGTTTATCGCGGGATTCCTACGAGCAGTACTTC.

CDR3 amino acids: CASSLDGAGQPQHF. CDR3 DNA sequence: TGCGCCAGCAGCTTGGATGGGGCGGGTCAGCCCCAGCATTTT. V gene TRBV5-1 combines with J gene TRBJ1-5; TRBD1 might be the D (5 bases). Germline assignment: CDR1 SGHRS and CDR2 YFSETQ. The CDR3 consists of 14 residues. Trimming took 0 bases from V and 6 from J, leaving 10 bases between them.

V and J are TRBV7-2 and TRBJ1-1; unclear D gene. This CDR3 is built from 13 residues. CDR1 and CDR2 (germline): SGHTA, FQGNSA. Trimming removed 1 base from V and 6 bases from J, with 9 bases in between. The CDR3 region is CASSLGPPAEAFF. Written as DNA, the CDR3 is TGTGCCAGCAGCTTAGGACCTCCGGCTGAAGCTTTCTTT.

The chain couples TRBV19 to TRBJ2-1; TRBD2 matches 13 bases. The CDR3 runs to 16 residues. Germline CDR1 LNHDA, CDR2 SQIVND (reference sequence). V gave up 3 bases and J gave up 7 bases; unmatched junction bases: 6. The CDR3 DNA is TGTGCCAGTAGTATCGGGGGACTAGCGGGACTAAATGAGCAGTTCTTC. This encodes CASSIGGLAGLNEQFF.

This clone showed up just once. The chain recombines TRBV28 with TRBJ2-1; tentative D call: TRBD2 (6 bases). V lost 6 bases to trimming and J lost 6 bases, with 18 bases between them. The germline V gene has CDR1 MDHEN and CDR2 SYDVKM. The CDR3 has 15 amino acids. The CDR3 region is CASSSGVRTTNEQFF. CDR3 in DNA: TGTGCCAGCAGCTCAGGAGTAAGGACTACCAATGAGCAGTTCTTC.

V is TRBV6-6 and J is TRBJ1-2; D not certain. V was trimmed by 2 bases and J by 5 bases, leaving 12 bases between them. The CDR3 is 14 residues long. CDR1 and CDR2 from the germline V gene are MNHNY and SVGAGI (reference sequence). As DNA, the CDR3 is TGTGCCAGCAGTTACGACGCAGGCGGATATGGCTACACCTTC. Its translation: CASSYDAGGYGYTF.

This clone was detected only once. The rearrangement links TRBV7-9 to TRBJ2-7, with D tentatively TRBD1 or TRBD2 (5 bases each). Trimming removed 4 bases from V and 0 bases from J, with 13 bases in between. The CDR3 loop spans 15 amino acids. Germline CDR1 reads SEHNR; CDR2 reads FQNEAQ (reference sequence). As DNA, the CDR3 is TGTGCCAGCAGCTCCCCCGGGGCCAGCTCCTACGAGCAGTACTTC. It encodes CASSSPGASSYEQYF.

The CDR3 sequence: CSVIQGGNSNQPQHF. The DNA of the CDR3 is TGCAGCGTGATACAGGGGGGAAATAGCAATCAGCCCCAGCATTTT. The V gene is TRBV29-1, the J gene TRBJ1-5, with 8 bases aligning to TRBD1. Germline CDR1 and CDR2: SQVTM and ANQGSEA. The V segment lost 6 bases and the J segment 0 bases; nucleotides outside the gene matches: 7. The CDR3 spans 15 residues.

This rearrangement joins TRBV30 to TRBJ1-1; weak D call: TRBD1 (6 bases). Deletions cut 5 bases from V and 4 bases from J, with 14 bases between. Looked up from germline, CDR1 is GTSNPN and CDR2 is SVGIG (reference sequence). The CDR3 has 13 residues. CDR3 coding DNA: TGTGCCTGGGGGAGGGGGTCGGGCACTGAAGCTTTCTTT. Its translation is CAWGRGSGTEAFF.

This clone occurred a few times. The chain links TRBV28 to TRBJ2-7, with 7 nucleotides matching TRBD2. The V gene's germline CDR1 is MDHEN and CDR2 SYDVKM. The CDR3 contains 15 residues. V gave up 3 bases and J gave up 1 base; unmatched junction bases: 6. CDR3 amino acids: CASSFGSSGSYEQYF. Here the CDR3 DNA reads TGTGCCAGCAGTTTTGGGTCTAGCGGTTCCTACGAGCAGTACTTC.

About this clone itself: At one boundary the junction diverges from the germline segment, which might be a read error. This chain connects TRBV4-2 to TRBJ2-7; 8 bases line up with TRBD1. CDR1 LGHNA and CDR2 YNFKEQ come from the germline V gene. The CDR3 has 17 amino acids. The CDR3, as DNA: TGTGCCAGCAGCCAAGATCGGGCAGGGGGCGCCCCCTATGAGCAGTACTTC. The encoded protein is CASSQDRAGGAPYEQYF.

The chain carries TRBV5-4 and TRBJ2-3, with TRBD2 matching over 12 bases. Losses at the gene ends were 6 bases for V and 6 bases for J; bases not matched to a gene: 11. The CDR3 extends over 16 amino acids. Germline loops: CDR1 SGHNT, CDR2 YYREEE (reference sequence). The CDR3 here is CASNLNRLAGGDTQYF. CDR3 nucleotide sequence: TGTGCCAGCAACCTCAATCGGCTAGCGGGAGGGGATACGCAGTATTTT.

A word on this clone: This same CDR3 is encoded by further DNA sequences in the sample. The J gene is TRBJ1-4, the V gene TRBV6-1; no reliable D call. CDR1 and CDR2 from the germline V gene are MNHNS and SASEGT. The V gene lost 3 bases and the J gene lost 0 bases, with 5 bases spanning the gap. CDR3 size: 14 residues. The CDR3 region has the DNA TGTGCCAGCAGTGAGGGAACAACTAATGAAAAACTGTTTTTT. Protein: CASSEGTTNEKLFF.

The CDR3 DNA reads TGCGCCAGCAGCTTGGTTACAACGGGGGAAAAACTGTTTTTT. Protein product: CASSLVTTGEKLFF. V gene TRBV5-1 combines with J gene TRBJ1-4; D ambiguous. CDR1 and CDR2 from the germline V gene are SGHRS and YFSETQ. This CDR3 has 14 residues. Trimming removed 0 bases from V and 8 bases from J, with 11 bases in between.

V and J are TRBV2 and TRBJ2-3, with D possibly being TRBD1 (6 bases). V was trimmed by 4 bases and J by 0 bases, leaving 14 bases between them. CDR3 size: 16 residues. Germline V CDR1 and CDR2: SNHLY, FYNNEI. CDR3 bases: TGTGCCAGCAGTGTTGGGGGCTATGCTAGCACAGATACGCAGTATTTT. Translating it yields CASSVGGYASTDTQYF.

In DNA form, the CDR3 reads TGTGCCAGCAGCCAATTTCCAGGGGGGAACTATGGCTACACCTTC. Its protein is CASSQFPGGNYGYTF. V usage is TRBV4-2 and J usage is TRBJ1-2; 7 nucleotides agree with TRBD1. The CDR3 spans 15 residues. CDR1 is LGHNA, CDR2 YNFKEQ, per germline. V lost 2 bases, J lost 2 bases, and 5 bases stayed unmatched.

The chain carries TRBV2 and TRBJ2-5, with D unresolved. This CDR3 has 13 residues. The germline gives CDR1 SNHLY, CDR2 FYNNEI. V was shortened by 2 bases and J by 2 bases, with 6 bases between the two germline ends. The CDR3 bases are TGTGCCAGCAGTGAACGTCAGCAAGAGACCCAGTACTTC. Translating it yields CASSERQQETQYF.